A few counts support the clone carrying this TCR beta chain. Antigen: not known. Primers: 60 Vbeta forward and 13 Jbeta reverse. Sequencing was performed with immunoSEQ multiplex PCR; in TCRdb, only in-frame clones are kept and a portion is missing. The sample has approximately 120,000 clones; roughly 86% are singletons. This sample stems from a study of cytomegalovirus exposure and HLA in healthy donors. Trimming took 0 bases from V and 3 from J; bases not matched to a gene: 3. Germline-derived CDR1 and CDR2 are MNHEY and SMNVEV (reference sequence). The CDR3 has 15 residues. Study-level results: Several of the most significant clusters appeared linked to common viral pathogens, based on a later analysis.

The TCR sequence derives from a man aged 18-30 years in good health and CMV-seronegative. The chain recombines TRBV27 with TRBJ2-7; 9 bases fit TRBD1. Sequencing was performed on PBMCs. The CDR3: CASSLSSGQGYEQYF. CDR3 coding DNA: TGTGCCAGCAGTTTATCCTCGGGACAGGGCTACGAGCAGTACTTC.